These 9 T cell receptor beta chains originate from one sample sequenced in a study of T cell repertoires in cytomegalovirus infection. These receptors' targets are unknown. Each CDR3 protein gets one entry after TCRdb re-called the reads with MiXCR. The sample holds about a million distinct CDR3 sequences, approximately 31% seen once. The source was cultured CD8+ T cells from PBMCs, collected from culture after CMV antigen stimulation. These receptors originate from a human donor in good health (CMV status not recorded). Some clones in this sample may be carry-over from other donors' samples.

The rearrangement uses TRBV6-2 or TRBV6-3 and TRBJ1-1, with D unresolved. CDR3 length equals 13 residues. V was cut by 2 bases and J by 3 bases, with 7 bases left in between. The germline V gene has CDR1 MNHEY and CDR2 SVGEGT. CDR3 in amino acids: CASSYGSDTEAFF. CDR3 nucleotide sequence: TGTGCCAGCAGTTACGGATCGGACACTGAAGCTTTCTTT.

The V and J genes are TRBV7-2 and TRBJ2-3, with 9 bases that match TRBD2. The CDR3 contains 16 residues. Unmatched junction bases numbered 7, after V lost 4 bases and J lost 2 bases. Germline loops: CDR1 SGHTA, CDR2 FQGNSA. CDR3 coding DNA: TGTGCCAGCAGCTCCATACTAGCGGGCTACACAGATACGCAGTATTTT. Translation: CASSSILAGYTDTQYF.

The rearrangement uses TRBV28 and TRBJ2-4; D perhaps matches TRBD2 (6 bases). CDR1 is MDHEN, CDR2 SYDVKM, per germline. There are 16 residues in the CDR3. V lost 4 bases, J lost 0 bases, and 13 bases lay in between. CDR3 loop: CASSSKGTLAKNIQYF. The CDR3 nucleotides are TGTGCCAGCAGTTCAAAGGGGACTTTAGCCAAAAACATTCAGTACTTC.

The V gene is TRBV13, the J gene TRBJ1-2; the match to TRBD1 covers 9 bases. Trimming cost V 5 bases and J 6 bases; bases outside gene matches: 7. This CDR3 comprises 14 residues. Germline V gene sequence: CDR1 PRHDT, CDR2 FYEKMQ (reference sequence). CDR3 coding DNA: TGTGCCAGCAGCGCCGGGGACAGGGTGGATGGCTACACCTTC. As protein: CASSAGDRVDGYTF. Using reference TRBV13 and TRBJ1-2 for the parts outside the CDR3, the full variable domain is AAGVIQSPRHLIKEKRETATLKCYPIPRHDTVYWYQQGPGQDPQFLISFYEKMQSDKGSIPDRFSAQQFSDYHSELNMSSLELGDSALYFCASSAGDRVDGYTFGSGTRLTVV.

Only a few counts were recorded for this clonotype. J is TRBJ2-1 and V is TRBV19, with 8 bases that match TRBD2. J was trimmed by 8 bases and V by 3 bases; bases with no gene match: 3. CDR1 and CDR2 from the germline V gene are LNHDA and SQIVND (reference sequence). CDR3 length equals 13 residues. CDR3 protein: CASSIGSGDEQFF. CDR3 DNA: TGTGCCAGTAGTATCGGTAGCGGGGATGAGCAGTTCTTC. Full variable domain (rest looked up from reference TRBV19 and TRBJ2-1): DGGITQSPKYLFRKEGQNVTLSCEQNLNHDAMYWYRQDPGQGLRLIYYSQIVNDFQKGDIAEGYSVSREKKESFPLTVTSAQKNPTAFYLCASSIGSGDEQFFGPGTRLTVL.

This clonotype was seen a handful of times. The genes are TRBV28 and TRBJ2-7; D is uncertain. The CDR3 length is 14 residues. Germline V gives CDR1 MDHEN, CDR2 SYDVKM. V lost 11 bases, J lost 2 bases, and 19 bases lay in between. The CDR3 DNA is TGTGCCTCCTCCACGACCGTTTCCACCTACGAGCAGTACGTC. This translates into CASSTTVSTYEQYV.

The rearrangement joins TRBV28 to TRBJ2-3; a weak D match, TRBD2 (5 bases). Germline assignment: CDR1 MDHEN and CDR2 SYDVKM. The CDR3 extends over 15 amino acids. V dropped 3 bases and J dropped 2 bases, with 12 bases sitting between them. The CDR3: CASSFSGIVTDTQYF. The CDR3 DNA sequence: TGTGCCAGCAGTTTTTCGGGGATTGTCACAGATACGCAGTATTTT.

This clonotype has just a few counts. The V call is TRBV27, the J call TRBJ2-5; possible D gene TRBD2, 5 bases. Germline loops: CDR1 MNHEY, CDR2 SMNVEV (reference sequence). This CDR3 region has 13 residues. The V gene lost 6 bases and the J gene lost 1 base, with 9 bases spanning the gap. Written as DNA, the CDR3 is TGTGCCAGCAGGAACGGGATCCAAGAGACCCAGTACTTC. It codes for CASRNGIQETQYF.

The chain employs TRBV20-1 and TRBJ2-7; D is perhaps TRBD2 (6 bases). Germline assignment: CDR1 DFQATT and CDR2 SNEGSKA (reference sequence). The CDR3 runs to 14 residues. V dropped 0 bases and J dropped 1 base, with 10 bases sitting between them. The CDR3 protein is CSARDGGGSYEQYV. CDR3 sequence (DNA): TGCAGTGCTAGAGATGGTGGAGGGTCCTACGAGCAGTACGTC.